This TCR beta chain was captured in a study of T cells after yellow fever vaccination. About the research overall: Low-cell-number fractions underwent preparation using SMART-Seq v4 Ultra Low Input. Study-wide points: Just a small share of clonotypes turned up in the CD4 compartment as well as the CD8 compartment. Once the booster was given, most primary-vaccination clones reappeared, at 95% to 98% for CD4 and roughly 85% for CD8. Though weaker, the secondary response peaked faster, on day 5 versus 15.

This CDR3 has 15 residues. Germline CDR1 is MNHEY and CDR2 is SVGEGT. V lost 2 bases, J lost 7 bases, and 8 bases stayed unmatched. Details on this clonotype: Its antigen is currently unknown.

Via MiXCR, TCRdb re-called the 5' RACE reads, giving one row per CDR3 protein. The table lists about 340,000 distinct CDR3 sequences, about 8.7% of them singletons. The rearrangement joins TRBV6-2 or TRBV6-3 to TRBJ2-1; 7 bases match TRBD2. This sequence was found in a man aged 18 to 30 who received the YFV17D yellow fever vaccine. The sequencing used PBMCs, collected on the day of the first yellow fever vaccination. The CDR3 loop is CASSYRDYPGNEQFF. Written as DNA, the CDR3 is TGTGCCAGCAGTTACCGGGACTATCCTGGGAATGAGCAGTTCTTC.